The 3 T cell receptor beta chains below were found in one sample sequenced in a study of T cells expressing NK-cell markers. TCRdb reprocessed the 5' RACE reads and reports one entry per CDR3 protein, with no DNA. The table lists 130,000 to 150,000 distinct CDR3 sequences. The specimen was blood T cells: a sorted CD56 or NKG2C T cell subset, CD4+ or CD8+ T cells, or bulk PBMC T cells (not recorded which). The receptors stem from a young man in good health.

The gene calls are TRBV24-1 and TRBJ2-7. The CDR3 extends over 15 amino acids. Germline CDR1 is KGHDR and CDR2 is SFDVKD. The CDR3 protein is CATSDLPTSPYEQYF.

This chain links TRBV28 with TRBJ2-1; TCRdb's assignment of TRBD1 cannot be checked, as there is no DNA. The CDR3 sequence is 14 residues long. From germline, CDR1 is MDHEN and CDR2 SYDVKM. CDR3 region: CASRQDRGWGEQFF.

The chain combines TRBV12-3 or TRBV12-4 with TRBJ1-1; the TCRdb call, TRBD1, lacks DNA for checking. The CDR3 length is 14 residues. CDR3 sequence: CASRDREANTEAFF.